A single sample is the source of the 24 T cell receptor beta chains below, sequenced in a study of blood T cells in healthy people across ages. The authors ran a second PCR of 7 to 11 cycles using a sample-barcoded 5' primer and a J-beta primer mix. TCRdb redid the calling of the 5' RACE reads with MiXCR, one entry per CDR3 protein. This table has about 1.6 million distinct CDR3 sequences, about 35% appearing once. Sequenced sample: blood. All receptors derive from a woman in her 30s in good health.

Ten or more counts support this clonotype. The junction shows a germline mismatch at one end, possibly a read error. The V call is TRBV6-6, the J call TRBJ2-7, with D uncertain. Germline V gene data show CDR1 as MNHNY and CDR2 as SVGAGI (reference sequence). This CDR3 has 15 residues. The CDR3 protein is CASSSLHRASHEQYF. CDR3 bases: TGTGCCAGCAGCTCCCTCCACCGGGCCTCCCACGAGCAGTACTTC.

This chain uses TRBV9 with TRBJ2-1, with 7 nucleotides matching TRBD2. Per germline, CDR1 SGDLS and CDR2 YYNGEE. Unmatched junction bases numbered 17, after V lost 4 bases and J lost 4 bases. This CDR3 contains 18 residues. CDR3 in DNA: TGTGCCAGCAGCTCGGGAAGGAGGGGTAGCGGGCCGTACAATGAGCAGTTCTTC. Protein product: CASSSGRRGSGPYNEQFF. Drawing the rest from reference TRBV9 and TRBJ2-1, the complete variable domain is DSGVTQTPKHLITATGQRVTLRCSPRSGDLSVYWYQQSLDQGLQFLIQYYNGEERAKGNILERFSAQQFPDLHSELNLSSLELGDSALYFCASSSGRRGSGPYNEQFFGPGTRLTVL.

This clonotype was counted only a few times. This rearrangement joins TRBV20-1 to TRBJ2-7; maybe TRBD2 (5 bases). CDR3 size: 16 residues. The V gene's germline CDR1 is DFQATT and CDR2 SNEGSKA (reference sequence). Trimming took off 4 bases at V and 3 bases at J, with 22 bases between the two ends. The CDR3 sequence is CSAISSTEKLLYEQYF. The CDR3 region has the DNA TGCAGTGCTATTTCTAGCACGGAGAAACTTCTCTACGAGCAGTACTTC.

This clonotype was detected a few times. The chain recombines TRBV5-1 with TRBJ2-1; perhaps D is TRBD1 or TRBD2 (5 bases each). The CDR3 has 17 amino acids. Germline assignment: CDR1 SGHRS and CDR2 YFSETQ. V was shortened by 1 base and J by 0 bases, with 14 bases between the two germline ends. The CDR3 sequence: CASSLSYGASSYNEQFF. In nucleotides, the CDR3 is TGCGCCAGCAGCTTGTCTTACGGGGCCAGCTCCTACAATGAGCAGTTCTTC.

J is TRBJ2-5 and V is TRBV7-9, with 7 nucleotides matching TRBD2. The CDR3 is made up of 15 amino acids. Trimming took 1 base from V and 3 from J; bases not matched to a gene: 5. Germline V gene sequence: CDR1 SEHNR, CDR2 FQNEAQ (reference sequence). The CDR3 sequence is CASSLVVLAEETQYF. CDR3 DNA: TGTGCCAGCAGCTTAGTGGTTCTAGCGGAAGAGACCCAGTACTTC. Full variable domain (missing parts from reference TRBV7-9 and TRBJ2-5): DTGVSQNPRHKITKRGQNVTFRCDPISEHNRLYWYRQTLGQGPEFLTYFQNEAQLEKSRLLSDRFSAERPKGSFSTLEIQRTEQGDSAMYLCASSLVVLAEETQYFGPGTRLLVL.

The chain employs TRBV10-2 and TRBJ2-1; a weak D match, TRBD2 (6 bases). V lost 7 bases and J lost 3, with 28 bases in between. The V gene's germline CDR1 is WSHSY and CDR2 SAAADI. This CDR3 comprises 19 residues. CDR3 coding DNA: TGCGCCAGCAACGATCTTGGAGTAGCGGTCACCCGCGGCTACAATGAGCAGTTCTTC. Its translation is CASNDLGVAVTRGYNEQFF.

The V gene is TRBV27, the J gene TRBJ1-1; D not resolved. Trimming cost V 5 bases and J 5 bases, with 9 bases left between them. CDR3 size: 12 residues. Germline CDR1 is MNHEY and CDR2 is SMNVEV (reference sequence). For the CDR3, the DNA is TGTGCCAGCAGTGAGGGCAGGACTGAAGCTTTCTTT. Encoded protein: CASSEGRTEAFF.

This clonotype came up a few times. The V call is TRBV20-1, the J call TRBJ2-1; D gene ambiguous. Germline V gene sequence: CDR1 DFQATT, CDR2 SNEGSKA (reference sequence). V was shortened by 0 bases and J by 2 bases, with 8 bases between the two germline ends. The CDR3 runs 14 residues. The CDR3 protein is CSARDLSTYNEQFF. The CDR3 nucleotides read TGCAGTGCTAGAGATCTGTCCACCTACAATGAGCAGTTCTTC.

The chain employs TRBV6-1 and TRBJ2-7; 7 bases match TRBD2. The trim removed 6 bases at V and 2 bases at J, leaving 4 bases unmatched. This CDR3 region has 13 residues. The germline V gene has CDR1 MNHNS and CDR2 SASEGT. The CDR3 spells CASRGAGPYEQYF. CDR3 in DNA: TGTGCCAGCAGAGGAGCGGGACCCTACGAGCAGTACTTC.

The chain has TRBV5-6 and TRBJ2-7; D possibly corresponds to TRBD2 (6 bases). The V gene's germline CDR1 is SGHDT and CDR2 YYEEEE. V was cut by 3 bases and J by 3 bases, with 22 bases left in between. The CDR3 is 17 residues long. This chain's CDR3 is CASSSLHPGTGNYEQYF. CDR3 bases: TGTGCCAGCAGCTCGCTCCACCCCGGGACTGGGAACTACGAGCAGTACTTC. Looking up the rest from reference TRBV5-6 and TRBJ2-7 gives the full variable domain: DAGVTQSPTHLIKTRGQQVTLRCSPKSGHDTVSWYQQALGQGPQFIFQYYEEEERQRGNFPDRFSGHQFPNYSSELNVNALLLGDSALYLCASSSLHPGTGNYEQYFGPGTRLTVT.

This clonotype was detected many times. The chain has TRBV27 and TRBJ2-7; the D gene is possibly TRBD2 (5 bases). Trimming removed 3 bases at V and 1 base at J, with 10 bases between. The CDR3 consists of 14 residues. Germline CDR1 reads MNHEY; CDR2 reads SMNVEV (reference sequence). CDR3 in amino acids: CASSLAGDSYEQYF. The DNA for the CDR3 is TGTGCCAGCAGTTTGGCCGGGGATTCCTACGAGCAGTACTTC.

The V gene is TRBV20-1, the J gene TRBJ1-1, with D unresolved. This CDR3 is built from 12 residues. From germline, CDR1 is DFQATT and CDR2 SNEGSKA (reference sequence). V was clipped by 6 bases and J by 7 bases, with 15 bases between them. The CDR3 region has the DNA TGCAGTGCCGATTTCGAGGCCGTTGAAGCTTTCTTT. As protein: CSADFEAVEAFF.

This clonotype is a singleton in its sample. Its ends do not fully match the called genes, so a read error is possible. The chain recombines TRBV7-9 with TRBJ1-2; D may be TRBD1 (6 bases). CDR1 is SEHNR, CDR2 FQNEAQ, per germline (reference sequence). The CDR3 contains 16 residues. CDR3 loop: CASSLARTVNLYDYTF. The CDR3 bases are TGTGCCAGCAGCTTGGCCCGGACAGTGAACCTCTATGACTACACCTTC.

The chain carries TRBV29-1 and TRBJ2-1, with D perhaps TRBD2 (6 bases). Trimming took off 3 bases at V and 8 bases at J, with 11 bases between the two ends. The CDR3 is made up of 12 amino acids. Germline lookup yields CDR1 SQVTM and CDR2 ANQGSEA. Here the CDR3 reads CSVESGSDEQFF. CDR3 nucleotides: TGCAGCGTTGAGTCCGGGAGTGATGAGCAGTTCTTC.

The CDR3 DNA follows: TGTGCCAGCAGTTTAGCGGAACTTGGCTACACCTTC. Translating it yields CASSLAELGYTF. J is TRBJ1-2 and V is TRBV12-3 or TRBV12-4; the D is unclear. V lost 0 bases to trimming and J lost 7 bases, with 6 bases between them. The CDR3 consists of 12 residues.

CDR3 loop: CASSQPMGEQYF. The DNA of the CDR3 is TGTGCCAGCAGCCAACCTATGGGGGAGCAGTACTTC. This chain connects TRBV7-2 to TRBJ2-7; the D is unclear. Trimming pared 5 bases from V and 7 bases from J, leaving 12 bases between. This CDR3 is 12 amino acids long. Germline CDR1 and CDR2: SGHTA and FQGNSA. The whole variable domain, remainder taken from reference TRBV7-2 and TRBJ2-7, is GAGVSQSPSNKVTEKGKDVELRCDPISGHTALYWYRQSLGQGLEFLIYFQGNSAPDKSGLPSDRFSAERTGGSVSTLTIQRTQQEDSAVYLCASSQPMGEQYFGPGTRLTVT.

The CDR3 DNA sequence: TGCGCCAGCAGCCCCCTCCAATGGCGGAGCACAGATACGCAGTATTTT. The encoded protein is CASSPLQWRSTDTQYF. V is TRBV5-1 and J is TRBJ2-3; D ambiguous. The germline V gene has CDR1 SGHRS and CDR2 YFSETQ. The V end was cut by 4 bases, the J end by 0 bases, with 15 bases between. The CDR3 is made up of 16 amino acids.

The sample holds one count of this clonotype. The V and J genes are TRBV21-1 and TRBJ2-2; the table gives TRBD1 as D, unverified against the DNA. TRBV21-1 is a pseudogene. This CDR3 has 17 residues. The CDR3 spells CASSSRGLRVPTGELFF. CDR3 in DNA: TGTGCCAGCAGCAGCAGGGGATTACGGGTCCCAACCGGGGAGCTGTTTTTT.

This clonotype was picked up a small number of times. The chain links TRBV12-3 or TRBV12-4 to TRBJ1-6, with D maybe TRBD1 (6 bases). This CDR3 contains 15 residues. Trimming shortened V by 4 bases and J by 7 bases, and 14 bases separated the two germline ends. The CDR3 sequence: CASSSRRGQNSPLHF. The DNA for the CDR3 is TGTGCCAGCAGTTCCCGGCGGGGGCAGAATTCACCCCTCCACTTT.

V usage is TRBV15 and J usage is TRBJ1-5, with D possibly TRBD1 on 5 matching bases. The V and J ends lost 3 bases and 2 bases respectively, with 14 bases between them. Germline loops: CDR1 LNHNV, CDR2 YYDKDF (reference sequence). The CDR3 sequence is 16 residues long. Written as DNA, the CDR3 is TGTGCCACCAGCAGTGCTGGCAGGGAAGGCAATCAGCCCCAGCATTTT. It yields the protein CATSSAGREGNQPQHF.

This clonotype was seen more than once but under ten times. The gene calls are TRBV9 and TRBJ2-3; 9 nucleotides align to TRBD2. V trimming: 1 base; J trimming: 7 bases; junction bases outside the gene matches: 10. This CDR3 is built from 16 residues. The germline CDR1 and CDR2 sequences are SGDLS and YYNGEE. The CDR3 region is CASSVRLAEGGHTQYF. The CDR3 DNA reads as TGTGCCAGCAGCGTAAGACTAGCGGAAGGGGGACATACGCAGTATTTT.

J is TRBJ2-3 and V is TRBV4-2; TRBD2 agrees at 12 bases. This CDR3 has 17 residues. CDR1 LGHNA and CDR2 YNFKEQ come from the germline V gene. Unmatched junction bases numbered 4, after V lost 1 base and J lost 2 bases. The CDR3 loop is CASSQGLAGDFTDTQYF. The CDR3 nucleotides read TGTGCCAGCAGCCAAGGACTAGCGGGAGACTTCACAGATACGCAGTATTTT.

V and J are TRBV4-1 and TRBJ2-2; TRBD1 is a possible D gene (6 bases). V lost 0 bases to trimming and J lost 4 bases, with 15 bases between them. Looked up from germline, CDR1 is MGHRA and CDR2 is YSYEKL. The CDR3 is 17 residues long. The CDR3 spells CASSQETQGRSTGELFF. The CDR3 DNA reads TGCGCCAGCAGCCAAGAGACACAGGGCAGGAGCACCGGGGAGCTGTTTTTT.

This clonotype was seen only a few times. The chain joins TRBV30 to TRBJ2-3; TRBD1 might be the D (6 bases). Trimming removed 2 bases from V and 0 bases from J, with 9 bases in between. The CDR3 is 14 amino acids. Germline CDR1 GTSNPN, CDR2 SVGIG (reference sequence). The CDR3 DNA reads as TGTGCCTGGAGTTTCAGGGGAAGCACAGATACGCAGTATTTT. This sequence encodes CAWSFRGSTDTQYF. The complete variable domain, with remaining parts taken from reference TRBV30 and TRBJ2-3, reads SQTIHQWPATLVQPVGSPLSLECTVEGTSNPNLYWYRQAAGRGLQLLFYSVGIGQISSEVPQNLSASRPQDRQFILSSKKLLLSDSGFYLCAWSFRGSTDTQYFGPGTRLTVL.